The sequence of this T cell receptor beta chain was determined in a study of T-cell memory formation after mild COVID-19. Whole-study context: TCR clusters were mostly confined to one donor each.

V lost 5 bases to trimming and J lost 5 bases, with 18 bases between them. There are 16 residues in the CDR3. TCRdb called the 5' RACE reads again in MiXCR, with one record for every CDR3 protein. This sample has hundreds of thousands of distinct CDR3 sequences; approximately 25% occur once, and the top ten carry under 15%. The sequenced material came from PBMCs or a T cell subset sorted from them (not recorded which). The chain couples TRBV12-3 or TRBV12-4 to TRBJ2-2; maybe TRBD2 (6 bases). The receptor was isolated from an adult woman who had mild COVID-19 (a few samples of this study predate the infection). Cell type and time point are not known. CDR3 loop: CASSTRGRGLTGELFF. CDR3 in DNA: TGTGCCAGCAGTACCCGGGGGAGAGGACTGACCGGGGAGCTGTTTTTT.